One and the same sample provided the 16 T cell receptor beta chains below, sequenced in a study of blood T cell repertoires in COVID-19. The table came from immunoSEQ multiplex PCR; TCRdb's copy has only in-frame clones and leaves some out. The sample holds about 73,000 clones; less than 85% are singletons and the top ten take approximately 20%. The sequencing input was peripheral blood. All receptors come from a man in his 60s with acute or convalescent COVID-19.

The chain recombines TRBV28 with TRBJ2-1; TRBD1 matches at 7 bases. Trimming cost V 4 bases and J 8 bases; bases outside gene matches: 14. Per germline, CDR1 MDHEN and CDR2 SYDVKM. The CDR3 length is 16 residues. CDR3 nucleotide sequence: TGTGCCAGCAGTTCCCGCCATCTCGACAGGGCCGATGAGCAGTTCTTC. This gives the protein CASSSRHLDRADEQFF.

This chain uses TRBV27 with TRBJ2-5, with D possibly matching TRBD2 (5 bases). Germline loops: CDR1 MNHEY, CDR2 SMNVEV (reference sequence). CDR3 length: 15 amino acids. Deletions cut 1 base from V and 6 bases from J, with 15 bases between. CDR3 nucleotide sequence: TGTGCCAGCAGTTTATACGGAACGGGAACGCAGACCCAGTACTTC. Amino acid sequence: CASSLYGTGTQTQYF.

The rearrangement links TRBV2 to TRBJ2-7; D unresolved. This CDR3 region has 12 residues. The germline V gene has CDR1 SNHLY and CDR2 FYNNEI. Between the trimmed V and J ends, which lost 6 bases and 12 bases, there was a span of 18 bases. The CDR3 protein is CASSLDPFTLYV. As DNA, the CDR3 is TGTGCCAGCAGCCTAGACCCGTTTACGCTGTACGTC.

V and J are TRBV28 and TRBJ1-2; D may be TRBD1 (5 bases). Trimming stripped 4 bases from V and 0 bases from J, with 12 bases between. Germline values: CDR1 MDHEN, CDR2 SYDVKM. CDR3 length: 15 amino acids. This CDR3 reads CASSSGGVANYGYTF. CDR3 nucleotides: TGTGCCAGCAGTTCCGGGGGGGTGGCTAACTATGGCTACACCTTC.

This chain connects TRBV18 to TRBJ1-1; 11 positions agree with TRBD1. In germline, CDR1 is KGHSH, CDR2 LQKENI. V lost 5 bases to trimming and J lost 0 bases; unmatched junction nucleotides: 5. The CDR3 is 16 residues long. The CDR3 nucleotides read TGTGCCAGCTCATCCGGGACAGGGGGGATGAACACTGAAGCTTTCTTT. Amino acids: CASSSGTGGMNTEAFF.

V and J are TRBV3-1 (or the pseudogene TRBV3-2) and TRBJ2-7; D might be TRBD1 (6 bases). From germline, CDR1 is LGHDT and CDR2 YNNKEL (reference sequence). The length of the CDR3 is 15 residues. Trimming removed 4 bases at V and 7 bases at J, with 20 bases between. Here the CDR3 DNA reads TGTGCCAGCAGCCCAGAAACCGGACAGTCCAGGGAGCAGTACTTC. Translation gives CASSPETGQSREQYF.

V and J are TRBV30 and TRBJ1-6; 9 bases are shared with TRBD1. Germline V CDR1 and CDR2: GTSNPN, SVGIG (reference sequence). Losses at the gene ends were 0 bases for V and 8 bases for J; bases not matched to a gene: 5. The CDR3 runs to 15 residues. The DNA for the CDR3 is TGTGCCTGGAGTGTACCGGGGACAGGGTATTCACCCCTCCACTTT. Its translation is CAWSVPGTGYSPLHF.

The V and J genes are TRBV5-8 and TRBJ2-7, with 8 bases fitting TRBD2. CDR1 is SGHTS, CDR2 YDEGEE, per germline. The CDR3 runs 15 residues. J gave up 7 bases and V 2 bases, and 11 bases lay outside the gene matches. DNA of the CDR3: TGTGCCAGCAGCTTTTCTGAAGCGGGAGTTCGTGAGCAGTACTTC. It is translated as CASSFSEAGVREQYF.

For the CDR3, the DNA is TGTGCCAGCAGTAGGGGCCGGACAGGGACCTACGAGCAGTACTTC. This translates into CASSRGRTGTYEQYF. The chain recombines TRBV6-5 with TRBJ2-7; 8 positions agree with TRBD1. The CDR3 covers 15 residues. The J segment lost 2 bases and the V segment lost 5 bases, leaving 8 bases of the junction unmatched. Per the germline V gene, CDR1 is MNHEY and CDR2 is SVGAGI.

In its sample, this clone was seen once. The rearrangement joins TRBV5-6 to TRBJ1-3; TRBD1 agrees at 8 bases. There are 14 residues in the CDR3. Trimming cost V 0 bases and J 11 bases; bases outside gene matches: 7. CDR1 SGHDT and CDR2 YYEEEE come from the germline V gene. CDR3 loop: CASSLGQGSLAIYF. In DNA form, the CDR3 reads TGTGCCAGCAGCTTGGGACAGGGGAGCCTAGCCATATATTTT.

V usage is TRBV7-3 and J usage is TRBJ2-5; D is unresolved. The CDR3 length is 15 residues. V was pared by 0 bases and J by 2 bases, with 10 bases between. CDR1 is SGHTA, CDR2 FQGTGA, per germline. CDR3 DNA sequence: TGTGCCAGCAGCTTAACGCCAGGAATGCAAGAGACCCAGTACTTC. Translating it yields CASSLTPGMQETQYF.

This CDR3 is CASSQGGKETQYF. CDR3 bases: TGTGCCAGCAGCCAAGGCGGGAAAGAGACCCAGTACTTC. The chain combines TRBV3-1 (or the pseudogene TRBV3-2) with TRBJ2-5; a possible D gene is TRBD2 (6 bases). The length of the CDR3 is 13 residues. Looked up from germline, CDR1 is LGHDT and CDR2 is YNNKEL (reference sequence). Trimming removed 1 base from V and 3 bases from J, with 6 bases in between.

This chain links TRBV24-1 with TRBJ1-1, with D maybe TRBD1 (6 bases). Per the germline V gene, CDR1 is KGHDR and CDR2 is SFDVKD. The CDR3 is 12 residues long. Trimming pared 5 bases from V and 7 bases from J, leaving 10 bases between. The DNA for the CDR3 is TGTGCCACCAGTGCCCAGGACAGTGAAGCTTTCTTT. Protein sequence: CATSAQDSEAFF.

The chain recombines TRBV5-1 with TRBJ2-5, with no clear D. V was pared by 0 bases and J by 0 bases, with 6 bases between. The CDR3 runs 14 residues. Germline V lookup: CDR1 SGHRS, CDR2 YFSETQ. CDR3 sequence reads: CASSLVQDQETQYF. The CDR3 bases are TGCGCCAGCAGCTTGGTGCAGGACCAAGAGACCCAGTACTTC.

The chain uses TRBV19 and TRBJ1-1, with a weak D call TRBD1 (5 bases). This CDR3 contains 16 residues. Germline-derived CDR1 and CDR2 are LNHDA and SQIVND (reference sequence). V gave up 6 bases and J gave up 4 bases, with 21 bases separating them. CDR3 in amino acids: CASSLRRGLTGTEAFF. CDR3 coding DNA: TGTGCCAGTAGCCTTCGAAGGGGACTTACGGGCACTGAAGCTTTCTTT.

This chain uses TRBV3-1 (or the pseudogene TRBV3-2) with TRBJ1-2; D is undetermined. This CDR3 has 14 residues. Between the trimmed V and J ends, which lost 1 base and 5 bases, there was a span of 11 bases. The germline gives CDR1 LGHDT, CDR2 YNNKEL (reference sequence). The DNA of the CDR3 is TGTGCCAGCAGCCAAGTTCTGCAGGCGTATGGCTACACCTTC. Translation: CASSQVLQAYGYTF.